This T cell receptor beta chain emerged from a study of shared clonotypes between healthy human individuals. Study results and limitations: Rarefaction gave evidence that sorted-subset sequencing remained incomplete despite large depth.

Using immunoSEQ multiplex PCR, the repertoire was profiled, and TCRdb retains in-frame clones only, with some absent. The sample holds about 1,500,000 clones, 96% seen once. The V end was cut by 0 bases, the J end by 5 bases, with 8 bases between. Germline CDR1 is SGDLS and CDR2 is YYNGEE. The CDR3 is 13 residues long. Memory CD4+ cells were the fraction left after CD45RA+ naive selection. In the case of this clone: Antigen: not known. This sample includes further DNA sequences coding for the same CDR3.

This chain joins TRBV9 and TRBJ2-5; no clear D gene. Sequencing input: naive CD4+ T cells sorted from blood. Indicated subset: CD45RA+ positively selected. This TCR came from a man aged 30 to 39 in good health. This CDR3 is CASSVVGSETQYF. The CDR3 nucleotides read TGTGCCAGCAGCGTAGTGGGGTCGGAGACCCAGTACTTC. Filled out from reference TRBV9 and TRBJ2-5, the complete variable domain reads DSGVTQTPKHLITATGQRVTLRCSPRSGDLSVYWYQQSLDQGLQFLIQYYNGEERAKGNILERFSAQQFPDLHSELNLSSLELGDSALYFCASSVVGSETQYFGPGTRLLVL.